This T cell receptor beta chain stems from a study of blood T cell repertoires in COVID-19. Study-level information: Sources were T cells, B-cell-depleted T cells, or PBMCs; the material itself was cDNA or gDNA.

The method was immunoSEQ multiplex PCR; TCRdb's version includes in-frame clones alone and lacks a portion of them. The data show 250,000 to 300,000 clones, around 90% seen once. Losses at the gene ends were 0 bases for V and 4 bases for J; bases not matched to a gene: 3. The CDR3 extends over 15 amino acids. The germline CDR1 and CDR2 sequences are SGDLS and YYNGEE. This receptor was obtained from a man over 45 with acute or convalescent COVID-19. Material: peripheral blood. The chain joins TRBV9 to TRBJ1-1, with TRBD1 matching over 10 bases. The CDR3 is CASSVEGTGATEAFF. The CDR3 bases are TGTGCCAGCAGCGTAGAGGGGACAGGGGCCACTGAAGCTTTCTTT.